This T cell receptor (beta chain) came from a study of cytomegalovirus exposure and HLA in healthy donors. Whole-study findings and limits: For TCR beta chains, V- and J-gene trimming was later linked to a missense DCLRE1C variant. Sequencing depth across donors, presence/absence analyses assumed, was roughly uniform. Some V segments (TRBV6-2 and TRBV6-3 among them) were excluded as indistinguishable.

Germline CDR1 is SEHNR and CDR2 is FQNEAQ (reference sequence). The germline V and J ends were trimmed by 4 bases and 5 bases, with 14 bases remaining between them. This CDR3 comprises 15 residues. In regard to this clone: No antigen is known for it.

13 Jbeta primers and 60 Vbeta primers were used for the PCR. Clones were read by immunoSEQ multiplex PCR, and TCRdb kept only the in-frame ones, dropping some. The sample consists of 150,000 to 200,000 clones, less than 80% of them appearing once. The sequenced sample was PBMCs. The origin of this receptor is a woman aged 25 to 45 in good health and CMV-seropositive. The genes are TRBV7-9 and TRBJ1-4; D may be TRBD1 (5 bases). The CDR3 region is CASSSVTGGNEKLFF. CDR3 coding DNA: TGTGCCAGCAGCTCGGTGACCGGGGGAAATGAAAAACTGTTTTTT.